Following are 30 T cell receptor beta chains from one sample sequenced in a study of shared clonotypes between healthy human individuals. Terminally differentiated effector memory CD45RA+ cells were excluded by CCR7 positive selection of CD45RO-negative cells. Libraries were prepared by immunoSEQ multiplex PCR; TCRdb keeps only in-frame clonotypes and omits some of them. The table records about 2.1 million clones, approximately 94% of them present only once. Sequenced input: naive CD8+ T cells from PBMCs. Receptor source: a man younger than 35 in good health. Some clones in this sample may be carry-over from other donors' samples.

The chain carries TRBV19 and TRBJ2-7; D remains unclear. The CDR3 runs 11 residues. Between the trimmed V and J ends, which lost 5 bases and 5 bases, there was a span of 7 bases. The germline V gene encodes CDR1 LNHDA and CDR2 SQIVND (reference sequence). The CDR3 region is CASSERDEQYF. CDR3 DNA: TGTGCCAGTAGTGAGCGCGACGAGCAGTACTTC.

The gene calls are TRBV7-8 and TRBJ1-5; 11 nucleotides agree with TRBD1. This CDR3 is built from 15 residues. Germline CDR1 and CDR2: SGHVS and FQNEAQ. V lost 4 bases to trimming and J lost 6 bases; unmatched junction nucleotides: 5. The CDR3 protein is CASSWTGGRSQPQHF. The DNA of the CDR3 is TGTGCCAGCAGCTGGACAGGGGGCCGCAGTCAGCCCCAGCATTTT.

The V and J genes are TRBV5-1 and TRBJ2-7, with D possibly TRBD1 on 5 matching bases. The germline V gene has CDR1 SGHRS and CDR2 YFSETQ. CDR3 length: 15 amino acids. Trimming stripped 0 bases from V and 3 bases from J, with 13 bases between. CDR3 coding DNA: TGCGCCAGCAGCTTGGAGGGGTCGGTCCGCTACGAGCAGTACTTC. The encoded protein is CASSLEGSVRYEQYF.

The chain's CDR3 is CASSLYGSSYEQYF. The CDR3 nucleotides read TGTGCCAGCAGCTTGTACGGCAGCTCCTACGAGCAGTACTTC. This chain connects TRBV5-8 to TRBJ2-7; D unresolved. V was cut by 1 base and J by 0 bases, with 8 bases left in between. CDR1 and CDR2 (germline): SGHTS, YDEGEE. This CDR3 comprises 14 residues.

The chain links TRBV10-1 to TRBJ2-7; 7 bases align to TRBD1. The J segment lost 2 bases and the V segment lost 5 bases, leaving 15 bases of the junction unmatched. The germline gives CDR1 WNHNN, CDR2 SYGVQD (reference sequence). The CDR3 runs to 17 residues. In nucleotides, the CDR3 is TGCGCCAGCAGTAGTAAGAAGGGACAGCGTGGGACCTACGAGCAGTACTTC. Translating it yields CASSSKKGQRGTYEQYF.

V usage is TRBV5-1 and J usage is TRBJ1-4; D gene uncertain. Germline CDR1 reads SGHRS; CDR2 reads YFSETQ. This CDR3 has 15 residues. V was pared by 0 bases and J by 7 bases, with 13 bases between. The CDR3: CASSLVPAVGEKLFF. The CDR3 DNA is TGCGCCAGCAGCTTGGTTCCCGCGGTGGGTGAAAAACTGTTTTTT.

This sequence joins TRBV6-5 and TRBJ2-7; 9 nucleotides align to TRBD2. V lost 2 bases and J lost 3; bases outside the gene matches: 5. Germline CDR1 and CDR2: MNHEY and SVGAGI. The CDR3 length is 15 residues. CDR3 protein: CASSYPGLAFYEQYF. The CDR3 coding sequence is TGTGCCAGCAGTTACCCGGGACTAGCTTTCTACGAGCAGTACTTC.

The chain links TRBV9 to TRBJ2-3; 8 bases are shared with TRBD2. This CDR3 region has 15 residues. With V trimmed by 0 bases and J by 5 bases, 5 bases remained unmatched. Per germline, CDR1 SGDLS and CDR2 YYNGEE. The CDR3 DNA is TGTGCCAGCAGCGTAGACTCGGGACTAGGAGATACGCAGTATTTT. Its protein is CASSVDSGLGDTQYF.

J is TRBJ1-3 and V is TRBV6-6; D not certain. The germline V and J ends were trimmed by 7 bases and 4 bases, with 14 bases remaining between them. CDR1 and CDR2 (germline): MNHNY, SVGAGI (reference sequence). The CDR3 loop spans 14 amino acids. CDR3 protein: CASKEGRGGNTIYF. The CDR3 region has the DNA TGTGCCAGCAAGGAAGGCAGAGGAGGAAACACCATATATTTT.

On this clone itself: Other DNA sequences in the sample encode the same CDR3. This chain joins TRBV28 and TRBJ2-3; 7 bases align to TRBD1. The length of the CDR3 is 14 residues. Germline CDR1 and CDR2: MDHEN and SYDVKM. The J segment lost 4 bases and the V segment lost 2 bases, leaving 3 bases of the junction unmatched. CDR3 sequence (DNA): TGTGCCAGCAGTTTAGGGACAGCTTCAGATACGCAGTATTTT. Encoded protein: CASSLGTASDTQYF.

As regards this clone: Other DNA sequences from this sample encode an identical CDR3 as well. The chain uses TRBV6-1 and TRBJ1-3; D is uncertain. Germline V lookup: CDR1 MNHNS, CDR2 SASEGT. Trimming removed 2 bases from V and 0 bases from J, with 8 bases in between. The CDR3 covers 15 residues. This CDR3 reads CASSEWTSSGNTIYF. CDR3 nucleotide sequence: TGTGCCAGCAGTGAATGGACTTCCTCTGGAAACACCATATATTTT.

CDR3 coding DNA: TGTGCCAGCTCGTCGAACAGGGGGCTTGGTGAAAAACTGTTTTTT. It is translated as CASSSNRGLGEKLFF. V and J are TRBV18 and TRBJ1-4; 9 positions agree with TRBD1. The CDR3 has 15 residues. Germline V CDR1 and CDR2: KGHSH, LQKENI. V gave up 6 bases and J gave up 7 bases; unmatched junction bases: 9.

This chain uses TRBV29-1 with TRBJ2-2; 12 nucleotides agree with TRBD2. CDR3 length: 18 amino acids. From germline, CDR1 is SQVTM and CDR2 ANQGSEA. V lost 7 bases and J lost 4; bases outside the gene matches: 16. In nucleotides, the CDR3 is TGCAGCGCCCTGATGGCTAGCGGGAGGGGATGGGGCACCGGGGAGCTGTTTTTT. Protein: CSALMASGRGWGTGELFF.

Only one count was recorded for this clone. The chain is built from TRBV28 and TRBJ2-1, with D maybe TRBD2 (5 bases). The CDR3 contains 13 residues. Germline CDR1 is MDHEN and CDR2 is SYDVKM. Trimming left V 4 bases short and J 9 bases short, with 13 bases between. The CDR3 spells CASSYAPAGEQFF. As DNA, the CDR3 is TGTGCCAGCAGTTATGCACCTGCGGGTGAGCAGTTCTTC.

This sequence joins TRBV11-2 and TRBJ2-5; D gene unclear. V lost 0 bases and J lost 3, with 8 bases in between. The germline V gene encodes CDR1 SGHAT and CDR2 FQNNGV. The CDR3 extends over 14 amino acids. DNA of the CDR3: TGTGCCAGCAGCTTAGACTCTCTGGAAGAGACCCAGTACTTC. Encoded protein: CASSLDSLEETQYF.

This sequence joins TRBV4-3 and TRBJ2-7; D uncertain. The CDR3 is 17 residues long. CDR1 is LGHNA, CDR2 YSLEER, per germline. V lost 4 bases, J lost 3 bases, and 22 bases lay in between. CDR3 sequence reads: CASSPQVSSSWDYEQYF. CDR3 nucleotides: TGCGCCAGCAGCCCACAAGTTTCATCGTCCTGGGACTACGAGCAGTACTTC.

V gene TRBV7-2 combines with J gene TRBJ1-1; D unclear. CDR3 size: 13 residues. V gave up 5 bases and J gave up 6 bases, with 13 bases separating them. Germline V gene lookup returns CDR1 SGHTA and CDR2 FQGNSA. The CDR3: CASSPWQVPEAFF. CDR3 DNA: TGTGCCAGCAGCCCGTGGCAAGTTCCTGAAGCTTTCTTT.

The V and J genes are TRBV5-1 and TRBJ2-1; 7 bases map to TRBD2. V trimming: 8 bases; J trimming: 8 bases; junction bases outside the gene matches: 28. The CDR3 consists of 19 residues. Looked up from germline, CDR1 is SGHRS and CDR2 is YFSETQ. The DNA for the CDR3 is TGCGCCAGTCATCGAGTATATGTCATGGGCGCGGGAGACTCGGATGAGCAGTTCTTC. Translation: CASHRVYVMGAGDSDEQFF.

The chain links TRBV27 to TRBJ2-7; D perhaps matches TRBD1 (6 bases). V lost 6 bases to trimming and J lost 4 bases, with 10 bases between them. This CDR3 has 12 amino acids. Looked up from germline, CDR1 is MNHEY and CDR2 is SMNVEV (reference sequence). CDR3 sequence reads: CASRGQDYEQYF. The CDR3 DNA follows: TGTGCCAGCAGGGGACAAGATTACGAGCAGTACTTC.

The V and J genes are TRBV7-9 and TRBJ1-2; the match to TRBD1 covers 8 bases. Germline V gene sequence: CDR1 SEHNR, CDR2 FQNEAQ (reference sequence). Trimming cost V 6 bases and J 10 bases; bases outside gene matches: 10. This CDR3 spans 13 amino acids. CDR3 sequence reads: CASSPRTGSPYTF. CDR3 coding DNA: TGTGCCAGCAGTCCGAGGACAGGGAGTCCCTACACCTTC.

The chain couples TRBV5-1 to TRBJ2-1, with 12 bases matching TRBD1. The CDR3 contains 16 residues. Germline assignment: CDR1 SGHRS and CDR2 YFSETQ. V lost 4 bases, J lost 7 bases, and 9 bases stayed unmatched. This CDR3 reads CASSQGQGAMGNEQFF. CDR3 coding DNA: TGCGCCAGCAGCCAGGGACAGGGGGCAATGGGGAATGAGCAGTTCTTC.

This sequence joins TRBV7-8 and TRBJ2-7; 13 nucleotides match TRBD2. The germline V gene has CDR1 SGHVS and CDR2 FQNEAQ. J lost 2 bases, V lost 6 bases, and 7 bases had no gene match. The CDR3 spans 16 residues. The CDR3 nucleotides are TGTGCCAGCAGGGGACTAGCGGGGACCGGCCCCTACGAGCAGTACTTC. Translating gives CASRGLAGTGPYEQYF.

J is TRBJ2-2 and V is TRBV15, with D uncertain. Trimming took 0 bases from V and 1 from J, leaving 15 bases between them. The CDR3 runs to 18 residues. CDR1 is LNHNV, CDR2 YYDKDF, per germline (reference sequence). The CDR3 reads CATSREMYSLGNTGELFF. The CDR3 DNA reads TGTGCCACCAGCAGAGAGATGTACAGCCTAGGGAACACCGGGGAGCTGTTTTTT.

The V gene is TRBV27, the J gene TRBJ1-2; the match to TRBD1 covers 10 bases. This CDR3 is 15 amino acids long. The germline gives CDR1 MNHEY, CDR2 SMNVEV (reference sequence). J lost 3 bases, V lost 8 bases, and 9 bases had no gene match. The CDR3 DNA sequence: TGTGCCAGCCGAACCGGGGACAGGGGTTACTATGGCTACACCTTC. Amino acids: CASRTGDRGYYGYTF.

The chain employs TRBV9 and TRBJ2-5, with D tentatively TRBD1 or TRBD2 (5 bases each). This CDR3 has 17 amino acids. Germline CDR1 reads SGDLS; CDR2 reads YYNGEE. Deletions cut 3 bases from V and 3 bases from J, with 21 bases between. This chain's CDR3 is CASSDPVGRNGKETQYF. CDR3 bases: TGTGCCAGCAGCGACCCAGTGGGACGGAACGGCAAAGAGACCCAGTACTTC. Full variable domain (remainder filled in from reference TRBV9 and TRBJ2-5): DSGVTQTPKHLITATGQRVTLRCSPRSGDLSVYWYQQSLDQGLQFLIQYYNGEERAKGNILERFSAQQFPDLHSELNLSSLELGDSALYFCASSDPVGRNGKETQYFGPGTRLLVL.

This clone occurred a few times. The chain combines TRBV27 with TRBJ1-1, with 7 bases that match TRBD1. J lost 4 bases, V lost 5 bases, and 10 bases had no gene match. The CDR3 loop spans 15 amino acids. Germline CDR1 MNHEY, CDR2 SMNVEV (reference sequence). The CDR3: CASSVRGKRFTEAFF. CDR3 sequence (DNA): TGTGCCAGCAGTGTCAGGGGGAAGCGATTCACTGAAGCTTTCTTT.

The gene calls are TRBV27 and TRBJ2-5; the D gene is possibly TRBD1 (6 bases). The tail of the sequence fits TRBJ2-7 better, so the J call may be wrong. The CDR3 loop spans 13 amino acids. Looked up from germline, CDR1 is MNHEY and CDR2 is SMNVEV (reference sequence). Here the CDR3 DNA reads TGTGCCAGCAGTTGGGGACACAACTACGAGCAGTACTTC. This sequence encodes CASSWGHNYEQYF.

This chain joins TRBV19 and TRBJ1-5; D gene ambiguous. Germline V gene data show CDR1 as LNHDA and CDR2 as SQIVND (reference sequence). The CDR3 runs to 13 residues. Between the trimmed V and J ends, which lost 2 bases and 5 bases, there was a span of 7 bases. This chain's CDR3 is CASSIKTHQPQHF. DNA for the CDR3: TGTGCCAGTAGTATAAAAACCCATCAGCCCCAGCATTTT.

The CDR3 sequence: CASRYPAGGSTDTQYF. The CDR3 DNA is TGTGCCAGCAGATACCCTGCGGGAGGGAGCACAGATACGCAGTATTTT. The chain combines TRBV7-9 with TRBJ2-3, with 9 bases aligning to TRBD2. Looked up from germline, CDR1 is SEHNR and CDR2 is FQNEAQ (reference sequence). Trimming at V came to 6 bases and at J to 0 bases, leaving 7 bases not matched to a gene. The CDR3 length is 16 residues.

The chain couples TRBV28 to TRBJ2-5; a weak D match, TRBD1 (7 bases). Trimming left V 2 bases short and J 11 bases short, with 15 bases between. Germline CDR1 is MDHEN and CDR2 is SYDVKM. The CDR3 spans 13 residues. CDR3 bases: TGTGCCAGCAGTTTAGCGGGACAGCGAGAGCAGTACTTC. Protein sequence: CASSLAGQREQYF.